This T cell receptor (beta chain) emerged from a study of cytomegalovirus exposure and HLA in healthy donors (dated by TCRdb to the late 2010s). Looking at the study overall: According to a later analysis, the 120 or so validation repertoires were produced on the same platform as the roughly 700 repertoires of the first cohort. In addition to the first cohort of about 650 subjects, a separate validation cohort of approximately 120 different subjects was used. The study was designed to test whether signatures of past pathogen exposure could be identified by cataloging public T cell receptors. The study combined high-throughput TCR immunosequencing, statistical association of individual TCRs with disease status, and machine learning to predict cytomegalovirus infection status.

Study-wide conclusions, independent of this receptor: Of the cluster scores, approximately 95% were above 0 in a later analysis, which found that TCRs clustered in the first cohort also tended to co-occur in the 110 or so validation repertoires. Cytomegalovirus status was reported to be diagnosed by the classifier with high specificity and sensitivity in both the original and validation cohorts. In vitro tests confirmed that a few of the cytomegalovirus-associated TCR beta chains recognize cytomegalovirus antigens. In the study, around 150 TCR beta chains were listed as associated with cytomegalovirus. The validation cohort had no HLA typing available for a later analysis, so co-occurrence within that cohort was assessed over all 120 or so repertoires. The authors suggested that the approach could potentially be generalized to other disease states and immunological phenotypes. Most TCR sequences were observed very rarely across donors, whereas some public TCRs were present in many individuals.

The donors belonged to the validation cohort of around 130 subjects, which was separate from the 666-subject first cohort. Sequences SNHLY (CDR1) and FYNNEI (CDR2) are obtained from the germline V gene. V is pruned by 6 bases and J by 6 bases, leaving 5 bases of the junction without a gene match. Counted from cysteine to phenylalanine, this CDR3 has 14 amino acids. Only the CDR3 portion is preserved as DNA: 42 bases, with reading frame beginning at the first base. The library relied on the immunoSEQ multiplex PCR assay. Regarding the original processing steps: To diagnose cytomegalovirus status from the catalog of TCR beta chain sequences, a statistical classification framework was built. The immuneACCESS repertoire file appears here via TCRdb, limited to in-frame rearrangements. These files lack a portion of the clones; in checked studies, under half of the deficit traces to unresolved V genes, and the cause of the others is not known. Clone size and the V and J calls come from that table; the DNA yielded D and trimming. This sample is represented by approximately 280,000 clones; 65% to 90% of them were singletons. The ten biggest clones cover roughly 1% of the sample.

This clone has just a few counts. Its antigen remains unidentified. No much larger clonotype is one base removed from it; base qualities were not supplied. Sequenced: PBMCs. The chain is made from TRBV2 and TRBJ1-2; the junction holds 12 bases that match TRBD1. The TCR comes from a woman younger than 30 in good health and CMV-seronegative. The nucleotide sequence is TGTGCCAGCAGCCGGGGACAGGGGGCAGATGGCTACACCTTC. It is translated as CASSRGQGADGYTF.